The 27 T cell receptor beta chains presented below share a single source sample, sequenced in a study of tumor and adjacent non-tumor tissue in lung cancer. No cell sorting was done before RNA was extracted from the tissue. The library came from three nested PCR rounds adapted from ARM-PCR protocols. TCRdb reprocessed the multiplex PCR reads via MiXCR and lists one record per CDR3 protein. The sample gives roughly 120,000 distinct CDR3 sequences, roughly 77% of which show up once; approximately 35% is in the top ten. Material for sequencing was lung tumor tissue. These receptor sequences come from a woman aged 60 to 75 with non-small cell lung cancer.

In its sample, this clonotype was seen many times. V gene TRBV12-3 or TRBV12-4 combines with J gene TRBJ2-1; no definite D call. V lost 4 bases and J lost 9, with 10 bases in between. The CDR3 contains 12 residues. CDR3 protein: CASSSDSREQFF. The CDR3 DNA reads as TGTGCCAGCAGTTCGGATAGCCGTGAGCAGTTCTTC.

This clonotype qualifies as medium-sized (0.01 to 0.1%). The chain couples TRBV11-1 to TRBJ2-1, with 7 bases matching TRBD2. The trim removed 5 bases at V and 9 bases at J, leaving 4 bases unmatched. Germline V lookup: CDR1 SGHAT, CDR2 FQDESV (reference sequence). The CDR3 runs to 12 residues. For the CDR3, the DNA is TGTGCCAGCAGCCTAGGACTAGGTGAGCAGTTCTTC. It encodes CASSLGLGEQFF.

This clonotype was picked up one time. V and J are TRBV7-3 and TRBJ2-1, with 9 bases fitting TRBD2. CDR1 is SGHTA, CDR2 FQGTGA, per germline. This CDR3 comprises 16 residues. V was pared by 5 bases and J by 10 bases, with 15 bases of the junction left unmatched. The chain's CDR3 is CASSPLVAGVGGEQFF. CDR3 nucleotide sequence: TGTGCCAGCAGCCCCCTTGTAGCGGGAGTAGGGGGAGAGCAGTTCTTC.

Turning to this clonotype: This may arise from a read error, as a much more abundant clone is one base away. The chain combines TRBV6-2 or TRBV6-3 with TRBJ2-7, with D uncertain. CDR3 size: 14 residues. CDR1 is MNHEY, CDR2 SVGEGT, per germline. V lost 7 bases and J lost 1, with 14 bases in between. The CDR3 region has the DNA TGTGCCAGCATGAGCGACGTGGGTTCCTACGAGCAGTACTTC. Protein sequence: CASMSDVGSYEQYF.

Comments on this clonotype: One end of the junction is discordant with germline, which a read error may explain. The chain employs TRBV5-1 and TRBJ2-1; the match to TRBD2 covers 10 bases. In germline, CDR1 is SGHRS, CDR2 YFSETQ. The CDR3 runs 17 residues. CDR3 residues: CASSLSSGGAVVNELFF. In nucleotides, the CDR3 is TGCGCCAGCAGCTTGTCCAGCGGGGGGGCCGTAGTCAATGAGCTGTTCTTC.

About this clonotype: A read error may explain this, as a much larger clone is one base away. This chain joins TRBV4-2 and TRBJ2-7; D is undetermined. The CDR3 contains 13 residues. Trimming removed 0 bases from V and 4 bases from J, with 7 bases in between. Germline V CDR1 and CDR2: LGHNA, YNFKEQ. The CDR3 reads CASSQDQGYEQYF. The CDR3 nucleotides read TGTGCCAGCAGCCAAGATCAAGGGTACGAGCAGTACTTC.

Notes on this clonotype: A much larger clonotype is one base distant, so this may be a read error. This rearrangement joins TRBV6-5 to TRBJ2-3, with D perhaps matching TRBD1 (5 bases). V was shortened by 8 bases and J by 7 bases, with 16 bases between the two germline ends. Germline V gene lookup returns CDR1 MNHEY and CDR2 SVGAGI. This CDR3 spans 13 amino acids. DNA of the CDR3: TGTGCCAGCGGTTTCCCAGGGTCAAATACGCAGTATTTT. This gives the protein CASGFPGSNTQYF.

Concerning this clonotype: A junction boundary mismatches the germline segment, possibly from a read error. The chain joins TRBV28 to TRBJ2-1; TRBD2 aligns across 7 bases. CDR1 is MDHEN, CDR2 SYDVKM, per germline. This CDR3 is built from 14 residues. CDR3 bases: TGTGCCACCAAGAAGGGAGGGCCCTACAATGAGCAGCTCTTC. Amino acids: CATKKGGPYNEQLF.

As concerns this clonotype: The junction departs from germline at one end; a sequencing error may be responsible. The J gene is TRBJ2-1, the V gene TRBV11-1, with TRBD2 identical over 7 bases. There are 12 residues in the CDR3. CDR1 SGHAT and CDR2 FQDESV come from the germline V gene (reference sequence). The CDR3 region is CTSSLGLGEELF. CDR3 sequence (DNA): TGTACCAGCAGCCTAGGACTAGGTGAGGAGCTCTTC.

With regard to this clonotype: A read error may account for a junction end that differs from germline. V usage is TRBV10-2 and J usage is TRBJ2-5, with 7 positions matching TRBD1. This CDR3 is 14 amino acids long. Germline V gives CDR1 WSHSY, CDR2 SAAADI. In nucleotides, the CDR3 is TGCGCCAGCTGTGACGGACAGGCGCTGGAGACCCAGTACTTC. Translated, it gives CASCDGQALETQYF.

Comments on this clonotype: This CDR3 fails to terminate in the conserved phenylalanine or tryptophan, so it likely reflects a read error. The V and J genes are TRBV29-1 and TRBJ2-3, with D perhaps matching TRBD1 or TRBD2 (5 bases each). Per the germline V gene, CDR1 is SQVTM and CDR2 is ANQGSEA. Trimming removed 3 bases at V and 5 bases at J, with 12 bases between. The CDR3 loop spans 13 amino acids. The CDR3 DNA is TGCAGCGTTGATGGTGGGACGGGAGATACGCAGTATCTT. Translating it yields CSVDGGTGDTQYL.

This clonotype was seen many times. CDR3 protein: CASSPPTGRVNTGELFF. CDR3 sequence (DNA): TGTGCCAGCAGTCCTCCCACAGGGAGGGTGAACACCGGGGAGCTGTTTTTT. The gene calls are TRBV6-2 or TRBV6-3 and TRBJ2-2; TRBD2 is a possible D gene (7 bases). The V end lost 5 bases, the J end lost 1 base, and 17 bases lay between the germline ends. CDR3 length: 17 amino acids. Looked up from germline, CDR1 is MNHEY and CDR2 is SVGEGT.

This clonotype was seen a handful of times. One base away lies a much larger clone, so this may be a sequencing read error. Because it lacks the conserved phenylalanine or tryptophan at the end, this CDR3 is likely a read error. V and J are TRBV29-1 and TRBJ2-7, with unresolved D. This CDR3 has 13 residues. V was trimmed by 7 bases and J by 3 bases, leaving 16 bases between them. Germline CDR1 and CDR2: SQVTM and ANQGSEA. The CDR3 sequence is CSARTTSGYEQYL. Written as DNA, the CDR3 is TGCAGCGCCAGGACGACATCAGGCTACGAGCAGTACCTC.

In the case of this clonotype: Possible read error: a much larger clone is one base away. This chain links TRBV29-1 with TRBJ1-2; 10 bases are a match to TRBD1. J gave up 2 bases and V 1 base, and 4 bases lay outside the gene matches. The CDR3 sequence is 15 residues long. Germline CDR1 and CDR2: SQVTM and ANQGSEA. CDR3 nucleotides: TGCAGCGTTGAAGGCGTGACAGGGGGCAACTATGGCTACACCTTC. It yields the protein CSVEGVTGGNYGYTF.

A single count supports this clonotype. A clone one base away is much larger, so this may be a read error. The rearrangement links TRBV20-1 to TRBJ1-5, with D maybe TRBD1 (5 bases). The CDR3 is made up of 15 amino acids. Germline V gives CDR1 DFQATT, CDR2 SNEGSKA (reference sequence). Trimming took 2 bases from V and 0 from J, leaving 11 bases between them. CDR3 sequence reads: CSARSAGYSNQPQHF. For the CDR3, the DNA is TGCAGTGCTAGATCGGCAGGGTATAGCAATCAGCCCCAGCATTTT.

The chain has TRBV5-1 and TRBJ2-5; 8 bases are shared with TRBD1. The CDR3 runs 16 residues. The V and J ends lost 2 bases and 4 bases, in that order; junction bases with no gene match: 10. Germline CDR1 reads SGHRS; CDR2 reads YFSETQ. The DNA of the CDR3 is TGCGCCAGCAGCTTCTCGACAGGGGACTCTGTAGAGACCCAGTACTTC. This gives the protein CASSFSTGDSVETQYF.

This clonotype was picked up many times. The chain joins TRBV20-1 to TRBJ1-5; 7 nucleotides align to TRBD1. The V and J ends lost 2 bases and 5 bases, in that order; junction bases with no gene match: 9. Looked up from germline, CDR1 is DFQATT and CDR2 is SNEGSKA (reference sequence). The CDR3 is 15 residues long. The CDR3 DNA reads as TGCAGTGCTAGATGGACCGGGACAGCGGATCAGCCCCAGCATTTT. It yields the protein CSARWTGTADQPQHF.

This clonotype was seen a few times. Without the conserved terminal phenylalanine or tryptophan, this CDR3 likely stems from a read error. The chain links TRBV6-5 to TRBJ1-2, with D perhaps TRBD1 (5 bases). The V gene's germline CDR1 is MNHEY and CDR2 SVGAGI. This CDR3 spans 15 amino acids. The germline V and J ends were trimmed by 5 bases and 6 bases, with 19 bases remaining between them. The CDR3 DNA is TGTGCCAGCAGTACCCCAAGACAGCGGGATAATGGCTACACCATC. This encodes CASSTPRQRDNGYTI.

The chain joins TRBV29-1 to TRBJ1-2; TRBD1 aligns across 8 bases. The V and J ends lost 5 bases and 2 bases, in that order; junction bases with no gene match: 7. Germline CDR1 and CDR2: SQVTM and ANQGSEA. This CDR3 is 14 amino acids long. CDR3 nucleotide sequence: TGCAGCGTTAGTGCAGGGGGCGGAAACTATGGCTACACCTTC. Translated, it gives CSVSAGGGNYGYTF.

On this clonotype itself: At one end, the junction sequence differs from germline, possibly due to a read error. CDR3 region: CSARGLDTNTGELFF. DNA of the CDR3: TGTAGTGCCAGAGGGCTAGATACGAACACCGGGGAGCTGTTTTTT. V usage is TRBV20-1 and J usage is TRBJ2-2, with D possibly matching TRBD2 (5 bases). In germline, CDR1 is DFQATT, CDR2 SNEGSKA (reference sequence). CDR3 length: 15 residues.

On this clonotype: Since the CDR3 does not end with the conserved phenylalanine or tryptophan, this likely comes from a read error. CDR3 protein: CASRPYSTGTGGSPLHS. CDR3 nucleotide sequence: TGTGCCAGCAGACCTTATTCAACCGGGACAGGTGGTTCACCCCTCCACTCT. The chain carries TRBV28 and TRBJ1-6; 8 nucleotides line up with TRBD1. CDR3 length: 17 residues. With 6 bases clipped from V and 9 bases from J, the junction kept 16 bases outside the gene matches. Per the germline V gene, CDR1 is MDHEN and CDR2 is SYDVKM.

Concerning this clonotype itself: At one of its ends the junction is not consistent with the germline gene, which may arise from a read error. The V call is TRBV20-1, the J call TRBJ1-5; tentative D call: TRBD1 (6 bases). The CDR3 is made up of 13 amino acids. CDR1 and CDR2 from the germline V gene are DFQATT and SNEGSKA (reference sequence). The CDR3 spells CSAGGGARQPQHF. The DNA for the CDR3 is TGCAGTGCTGGGGGGGGGGCACGTCAGCCCCAGCATTTC.

V gene TRBV11-2 combines with J gene TRBJ2-2, with no clear D. CDR1 and CDR2 (germline): SGHAT, FQNNGV. V lost 8 bases to trimming and J lost 1 base, with 8 bases between them. The CDR3 totals 13 residues. CDR3 sequence: CASYLLNTGELFF. CDR3 nucleotides: TGTGCCAGCTACTTGCTGAACACCGGGGAGCTGTTTTTT.

Notes on this clonotype: Since a much larger clone is just one base distant, this may be a read error. The final CDR3 position lacks the conserved phenylalanine or tryptophan, pointing to a likely read error. V usage is TRBV6-2 or TRBV6-3 and J usage is TRBJ2-3, with TRBD2 matching over 10 bases. CDR3 size: 14 residues. The junction had 2 bases not matched to a gene; V was cut back by 6 bases and J by 2 bases. The germline gives CDR1 MNHEY, CDR2 SVGEGT. Here the CDR3 DNA reads TGTGCCAGCAGGGGACTAGCGTACACAGATACGCAGTATTAT. Translated: CASRGLAYTDTQYY.

Regarding this clonotype: A read error is possible here, since a much larger clone lies one base away. V gene TRBV20-1 combines with J gene TRBJ1-5; 9 bases fit TRBD1. CDR3 length equals 14 residues. The germline V gene encodes CDR1 DFQATT and CDR2 SNEGSKA (reference sequence). CDR3 DNA: TGCAGTGCTAGCTCAACAGGGGGCGGTCAGCCCCACCATTTT. Translating it yields CSASSTGGGQPHHF.

This clonotype was detected ten times or more. The J gene is TRBJ2-7, the V gene TRBV20-1, with 11 bases fitting TRBD2. The CDR3 is made up of 18 amino acids. Trimming removed 4 bases from V and 5 bases from J; junction bases left unmatched: 19. Germline CDR1 is DFQATT and CDR2 is SNEGSKA (reference sequence). The CDR3 region is CSATLPSFLAGGSHEQYF. The CDR3 region has the DNA TGCAGTGCTACTCTCCCTTCATTCCTAGCGGGAGGATCCCACGAGCAGTACTTC.

A word on this clonotype: A much larger clone differs by one base, so this may be a read error. The rearrangement uses TRBV12-3 or TRBV12-4 and TRBJ2-5, with 7 bases lining up with TRBD2. J was trimmed by 0 bases and V by 6 bases; bases with no gene match: 7. CDR3 size: 15 residues. CDR3 sequence: CASSANGGYQETQYF. The CDR3 DNA reads as TGTGCCAGCAGCGCTAACGGGGGGTACCAAGAGACCCAGTACTTC.